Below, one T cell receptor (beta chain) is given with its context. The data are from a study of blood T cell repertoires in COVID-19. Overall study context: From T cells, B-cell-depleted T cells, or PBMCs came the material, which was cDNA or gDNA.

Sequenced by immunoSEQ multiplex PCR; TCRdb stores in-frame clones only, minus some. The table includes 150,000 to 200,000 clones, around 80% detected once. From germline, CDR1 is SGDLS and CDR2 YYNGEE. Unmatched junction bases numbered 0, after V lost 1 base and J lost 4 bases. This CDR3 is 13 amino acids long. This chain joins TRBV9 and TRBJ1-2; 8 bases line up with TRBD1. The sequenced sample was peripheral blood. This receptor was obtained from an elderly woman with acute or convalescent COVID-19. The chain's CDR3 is CASSVQGAYGYTF. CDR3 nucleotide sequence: TGTGCCAGCAGCGTACAGGGGGCCTATGGCTACACCTTC.